These 23 T cell receptor beta chains share one sample of origin, sequenced in a study of control samples from healthy donors and cancer patients. Generated by immunoSEQ multiplex PCR, the TCRdb table keeps only in-frame clones and is missing some. This repertoire shows 100,000 to 150,000 clones, roughly nine tenths found once; its top ten account for approximately 7.5%. The sample was PBMCs. These receptors were taken from a man in his fifties or sixties with head and neck cancer.

The rearrangement links TRBV6-1 to TRBJ1-1; D ambiguous. Germline-derived CDR1 and CDR2 are MNHNS and SASEGT. The CDR3 totals 14 residues. V shed 0 bases and J shed 5 bases, with 10 bases lying between them. The DNA of the CDR3 is TGTGCCAGCAGTGAAGCGTCCAGGCCGACTGAAGCTTTCTTT. Protein: CASSEASRPTEAFF.

The J gene is TRBJ2-3, the V gene TRBV9, with D perhaps matching TRBD1 or TRBD2 (6 bases each). Trimming took 0 bases from V and 2 from J, leaving 10 bases between them. Germline-derived CDR1 and CDR2 are SGDLS and YYNGEE. The CDR3 is 15 amino acids. CDR3: CASSVAGATTDTQYF. CDR3 nucleotide sequence: TGTGCCAGCAGCGTAGCGGGGGCAACCACAGATACGCAGTATTTT.

The rearrangement links TRBV7-2 to TRBJ2-7; unclear D gene. V lost 2 bases to trimming and J lost 5 bases, with 10 bases between them. This CDR3 is built from 13 residues. Germline CDR1 reads SGHTA; CDR2 reads FQGNSA. CDR3: CASSLTADHEQYF. In DNA, the CDR3 is TGTGCCAGCAGCTTAACGGCCGACCACGAGCAGTACTTC.

CDR3 sequence: CASSLATGDTNTGELFF. The CDR3 bases are TGCGCCAGCAGCTTGGCCACAGGAGACACGAACACCGGGGAGCTGTTTTTT. The genes are TRBV5-1 and TRBJ2-2; D perhaps matches TRBD1 (5 bases). V dropped 0 bases and J dropped 0 bases, with 12 bases sitting between them. Germline loops: CDR1 SGHRS, CDR2 YFSETQ. The CDR3 has 17 residues.

This chain uses TRBV28 with TRBJ1-2; D not certain. Germline lookup yields CDR1 MDHEN and CDR2 SYDVKM. The CDR3 contains 14 residues. V was cut by 2 bases and J by 9 bases, with 16 bases left in between. For the CDR3, the DNA is TGTGCCAGCAGTTTAAGAAGGCAGGACGGTCGCTACACCTTC. Translated, it gives CASSLRRQDGRYTF.

V is TRBV28 and J is TRBJ1-5; no clear D gene. This CDR3 contains 15 residues. The ends were cut back, 3 bases at V and 5 bases at J, with 14 bases in the middle. CDR1 and CDR2 (germline): MDHEN, SYDVKM. The CDR3 nucleotides read TGTGCCAGCAGTTTGTTGTCCGGGCGGTATCAGCCCCAGCATTTT. Protein product: CASSLLSGRYQPQHF. Together with reference TRBV28 and TRBJ1-5, the CDR3 gives the full variable domain: DVKVTQSSRYLVKRTGEKVFLECVQDMDHENMFWYRQDPGLGLRLIYFSYDVKMKEKGDIPEGYSVSREKKERFSLILESASTNQTSMYLCASSLLSGRYQPQHFGDGTRLSIL.

This chain uses TRBV10-1 with TRBJ2-5; a weak D match, TRBD2 (6 bases). Germline V CDR1 and CDR2: WNHNN, SYGVQD (reference sequence). V lost 4 bases and J 4 bases, leaving 10 bases between the germline ends. The CDR3 spans 13 residues. The CDR3 region is CASSVGRGETQYF. CDR3 DNA sequence: TGCGCCAGCAGTGTAGGGCGGGGAGAGACCCAGTACTTC.

V and J are TRBV5-1 and TRBJ2-3, with TRBD1 matching over 7 bases. The V gene end was trimmed by 4 bases and the J gene end by 4 bases; junction bases not matched to a gene: 6. Germline V gene data show CDR1 as SGHRS and CDR2 as YFSETQ. The CDR3 is 14 residues long. CDR3 loop: CASSARQGADTQYF. The DNA for the CDR3 is TGCGCCAGCAGCGCCCGACAGGGCGCAGATACGCAGTATTTT.

The chain has TRBV2 and TRBJ1-5, with D perhaps TRBD1 (5 bases). Germline CDR1 SNHLY, CDR2 FYNNEI. The CDR3 consists of 15 residues. V was clipped by 2 bases and J by 0 bases, with 8 bases between them. For the CDR3, the DNA is TGTGCCAGCAGTGAAATGGGGGTTAGCAATCAGCCCCAGCATTTT. This encodes CASSEMGVSNQPQHF.

This chain links TRBV30 with TRBJ2-7; TRBD1 agrees at 7 bases. The CDR3 covers 15 residues. The V gene end was trimmed by 3 bases and the J gene end by 5 bases; junction bases not matched to a gene: 13. Germline V gene lookup returns CDR1 GTSNPN and CDR2 SVGIG (reference sequence). The CDR3 loop reads CAWRPRDRRIHEQYF. In DNA, the CDR3 is TGTGCCTGGAGGCCCCGGGACAGAAGAATTCACGAGCAGTACTTC.

This clone was counted only a few times. The chain recombines TRBV5-4 with TRBJ1-1; no definite D call. This CDR3 is 15 amino acids long. CDR1 and CDR2 (germline): SGHNT, YYREEE (reference sequence). Trimming left V 4 bases short and J 0 bases short, with 13 bases between. CDR3 residues: CASSLGPAVNTEAFF. The DNA for the CDR3 is TGTGCCAGCAGCCTAGGGCCAGCGGTGAACACTGAAGCTTTCTTT.

This chain links TRBV4-1 with TRBJ2-1; TRBD2 agrees at 9 bases. Losses at the gene ends were 0 bases for V and 2 bases for J; bases not matched to a gene: 2. The CDR3 runs 16 residues. Germline V gene sequence: CDR1 MGHRA, CDR2 YSYEKL. CDR3 loop: CASSQDASGTYNEQFF. The CDR3 DNA sequence: TGCGCCAGCAGCCAAGACGCTAGCGGGACCTACAATGAGCAGTTCTTC.

V usage is TRBV10-1 and J usage is TRBJ2-1; TRBD1 matches 8 bases. CDR1 WNHNN and CDR2 SYGVQD come from the germline V gene (reference sequence). The J segment lost 1 base and the V segment lost 6 bases, leaving 2 bases of the junction unmatched. CDR3 length: 14 amino acids. This CDR3 reads CASSGQGSYNEQFF. The CDR3, as DNA: TGCGCCAGCAGCGGACAGGGATCCTACAATGAGCAGTTCTTC.

The chain carries TRBV11-3 and TRBJ1-3; tentative D call: TRBD1 (6 bases). The length of the CDR3 is 15 residues. V was pared by 3 bases and J by 3 bases, with 12 bases between. Germline lookup yields CDR1 SGHNT and CDR2 YENEEA. The CDR3 nucleotides are TGTGCCAGCAGCTTCTCGGGGGCTTATGGAAACACCATATATTTT. Translated, it gives CASSFSGAYGNTIYF.

V gene TRBV10-3 combines with J gene TRBJ1-6; 7 bases are shared with TRBD1. The V gene end was trimmed by 1 base and the J gene end by 7 bases; junction bases not matched to a gene: 1. This CDR3 contains 14 residues. Germline V gene sequence: CDR1 ENHRY, CDR2 SYGVKD. Written as DNA, the CDR3 is TGTGCCATCAGTGAGTACAGGGGCAATTCACCCCTCCACTTT. This gives the protein CAISEYRGNSPLHF.

V and J are TRBV5-1 and TRBJ1-6; 9 nucleotides match TRBD1. Trimming took 5 bases from V and 11 from J; bases not matched to a gene: 5. CDR3 length: 13 amino acids. The germline CDR1 and CDR2 sequences are SGHRS and YFSETQ. The CDR3 DNA reads TGCGCCAGCAGACCGGGACAGGGTACACCCCTCCACTTT. This sequence encodes CASRPGQGTPLHF.

The sample holds a few counts of this clone. The chain links TRBV10-2 to TRBJ1-2; 7 bases are a match to TRBD1. This CDR3 region has 12 residues. Germline CDR1 and CDR2: WSHSY and SAAADI. With V trimmed by 6 bases and J by 5 bases, 3 bases remained unmatched. CDR3 DNA: TGCGCCAGCAGCCAGGGGGAATATGGCTACACCTTC. It yields the protein CASSQGEYGYTF.

The rearrangement joins TRBV4-1 to TRBJ1-2; 7 positions agree with TRBD1. CDR3 length: 14 amino acids. Germline loops: CDR1 MGHRA, CDR2 YSYEKL. V lost 5 bases to trimming and J lost 6 bases; unmatched junction nucleotides: 9. The DNA of the CDR3 is TGCGCCAGCAGCTTACAGGGGAGTAGGGATGGCTACACCTTC. Amino acids: CASSLQGSRDGYTF.

This clone was found once. CDR3 nucleotide sequence: TGTGCCAGCAGCCCTCCAGCGGGAGGTTACCAAGAGACCCAGTACTTC. Translating gives CASSPPAGGYQETQYF. The chain couples TRBV5-8 to TRBJ2-5; the match to TRBD2 covers 9 bases. Germline V gene data show CDR1 as SGHTS and CDR2 as YDEGEE. The CDR3 is 16 amino acids. Trimming took 4 bases from V and 0 from J; bases not matched to a gene: 7. The variable domain in full, completed from reference TRBV5-8 and TRBJ2-5, reads EAGVTQSPTHLIKTRGQQATLRCSPISGHTSVYWYQQALGLGLQFLLWYDEGEERNRGNFPPRFSGRQFPNYSSELNVNALELEDSALYLCASSPPAGGYQETQYFGPGTRLLVL.

The V and J genes are TRBV18 and TRBJ2-5, with TRBD2 matching over 9 bases. The ends lost 0 bases at V and 2 bases at J; junction bases unmatched: 1. Germline CDR1 and CDR2: KGHSH and LQKENI. CDR3 size: 15 residues. The CDR3 region is CASSPPAGGQETQYF. In nucleotides, the CDR3 is TGTGCCAGCTCACCACCGGCGGGAGGGCAAGAGACCCAGTACTTC.

As DNA, the CDR3 is TGCGCCAGCAGCCCAGGGACAGGGGAGGACAATGAGCAGTTCTTC. As protein: CASSPGTGEDNEQFF. The rearrangement joins TRBV5-1 to TRBJ2-1; TRBD1 agrees at 10 bases. Germline CDR1 SGHRS, CDR2 YFSETQ. The CDR3 consists of 15 residues. Germline trimming cut 4 bases from V and 5 bases from J; bases unmatched to any gene: 6. The full variable domain, rest sourced from reference TRBV5-1 and TRBJ2-1, is KAGVTQTPRYLIKTRGQQVTLSCSPISGHRSVSWYQQTPGQGLQFLFEYFSETQRNKGNFPGRFSGRQFSNSRSEMNVSTLELGDSALYLCASSPGTGEDNEQFFGPGTRLTVL.

The CDR3 protein is CASGLTGHEQYF. CDR3 nucleotide sequence: TGTGCCAGCGGGCTTACTGGGCACGAGCAGTACTTC. The V call is TRBV7-9, the J call TRBJ2-7; D is ambiguous. V was shortened by 8 bases and J by 5 bases, with 13 bases between the two germline ends. The CDR3 length is 12 residues. Looked up from germline, CDR1 is SEHNR and CDR2 is FQNEAQ (reference sequence).

The chain is built from TRBV28 and TRBJ1-2, with D unresolved. Germline CDR1 and CDR2: MDHEN and SYDVKM. The germline V and J ends were trimmed by 8 bases and 0 bases, with 13 bases remaining between them. This CDR3 is 14 amino acids long. The DNA for the CDR3 is TGTGCCAGCCAAAATGGGTGGTCTAACTATGGCTACACCTTC. Its protein is CASQNGWSNYGYTF.